The 29 T cell receptor beta chains in this list originate from one sample, sequenced in a study of shared clonotypes between healthy human individuals. Measured with immunoSEQ multiplex PCR; TCRdb has only the in-frame clones, and not every one. The sample has about 1,500,000 clones, approximately 96% seen once. Specimen: naive CD4+ T cells sorted from blood. Subset meaning: CD45RA+ positively selected. The receptors stem from a man between 25 and 39 years old in good health.

J is TRBJ2-7 and V is TRBV5-1, with D perhaps matching TRBD2 (5 bases). The V gene lost 3 bases and the J gene lost 6 bases, with 16 bases spanning the gap. This CDR3 is built from 14 residues. Germline V gene data show CDR1 as SGHRS and CDR2 as YFSETQ. CDR3 sequence: CASSSSVGRGEQYF. CDR3 sequence (DNA): TGCGCCAGCAGCTCGTCCGTGGGTCGGGGCGAGCAGTACTTC.

The J gene is TRBJ2-7, the V gene TRBV7-9, with a tentative D call TRBD2 (6 bases). In germline, CDR1 is SEHNR, CDR2 FQNEAQ (reference sequence). The ends were cut back, 5 bases at V and 5 bases at J, with 16 bases in the middle. This CDR3 region has 14 residues. The CDR3 DNA follows: TGTGCCAGCAGCAAAGGGGCGGGGAGCGACGAGCAGTACTTC. This gives the protein CASSKGAGSDEQYF.

The chain employs TRBV9 and TRBJ2-1; 11 positions match TRBD2. V trimming: 4 bases; J trimming: 7 bases; junction bases outside the gene matches: 19. Germline V gene sequence: CDR1 SGDLS, CDR2 YYNGEE. The CDR3 is 19 residues long. The chain's CDR3 is CASSPRGGLAAQPLNEQFF. CDR3 bases: TGTGCCAGCAGCCCCCGGGGGGGACTAGCGGCCCAACCCCTAAATGAGCAGTTCTTC.

V and J are TRBV18 and TRBJ2-3; weak D call: TRBD2 (6 bases). The CDR3 length is 13 residues. V lost 3 bases, J lost 5 bases, and 9 bases lay in between. Germline assignment: CDR1 KGHSH and CDR2 LQKENI. This CDR3 is CASSPRREDTQYF. Written as DNA, the CDR3 is TGTGCCAGCTCACCTCGGAGGGAAGATACGCAGTATTTT.

The V gene is TRBV9, the J gene TRBJ1-1; the D is unclear. Germline V gene sequence: CDR1 SGDLS, CDR2 YYNGEE. The CDR3 is 14 residues long. The V gene lost 0 bases and the J gene lost 0 bases, with 6 bases spanning the gap. CDR3 DNA sequence: TGTGCCAGCAGCGTAGAAGTTCTGAACACTGAAGCTTTCTTT. It translates to CASSVEVLNTEAFF.

As to this clone: Other DNA sequences within the sample encode an identical CDR3. V is TRBV9 and J is TRBJ2-7; D is unresolved. Germline V gene sequence: CDR1 SGDLS, CDR2 YYNGEE. The CDR3 sequence is 13 residues long. Trimming cost V 2 bases and J 2 bases, with 8 bases left between them. This CDR3 reads CASSVGPTYEQYF. Written as DNA, the CDR3 is TGTGCCAGCAGCGTTGGCCCGACCTACGAGCAGTACTTC.

This chain joins TRBV6-6 and TRBJ2-1; 7 nucleotides align to TRBD1. The CDR3 extends over 13 amino acids. Germline CDR1 is MNHNY and CDR2 is SVGAGI (reference sequence). V gave up 7 bases and J gave up 0 bases; unmatched junction bases: 0. The CDR3 DNA sequence: TGTGCCAGCAACAGGGGCTCCTACAATGAGCAGTTCTTC. Its protein product is CASNRGSYNEQFF.

The V and J genes are TRBV4-3 and TRBJ2-3; D could derive from TRBD1 or TRBD2 (5 bases each). Looked up from germline, CDR1 is LGHNA and CDR2 is YSLEER. V lost 0 bases and J lost 8, with 12 bases in between. The CDR3 totals 14 residues. The DNA of the CDR3 is TGCGCCAGCAGCCAAGACCCAGGGACGGGTACGCAGTATTTT. It specifies CASSQDPGTGTQYF.

The V gene is TRBV7-6, the J gene TRBJ2-3; 9 bases are shared with TRBD2. V lost 8 bases to trimming and J lost 2 bases; unmatched junction nucleotides: 11. Looked up from germline, CDR1 is SGHVS and CDR2 is FNYEAQ. The CDR3 covers 16 residues. The CDR3 nucleotides are TGTGCCAGCTCTAAAATGGGACTAGCCGTCACAGATACGCAGTATTTT. Translation gives CASSKMGLAVTDTQYF.

V and J are TRBV9 and TRBJ2-1; D remains ambiguous. There are 15 residues in the CDR3. V lost 0 bases to trimming and J lost 0 bases, with 7 bases between them. Germline V gene sequence: CDR1 SGDLS, CDR2 YYNGEE. Written as DNA, the CDR3 is TGTGCCAGCAGCGTAGCTCAAAGCTCCTACAATGAGCAGTTCTTC. This sequence encodes CASSVAQSSYNEQFF. Based on the CDR3 plus reference TRBV9 and TRBJ2-1, the full variable domain is DSGVTQTPKHLITATGQRVTLRCSPRSGDLSVYWYQQSLDQGLQFLIQYYNGEERAKGNILERFSAQQFPDLHSELNLSSLELGDSALYFCASSVAQSSYNEQFFGPGTRLTVL.

The V call is TRBV27, the J call TRBJ2-7, with D possibly matching TRBD2 (6 bases). V was clipped by 2 bases and J by 0 bases, with 14 bases between them. This CDR3 spans 16 amino acids. Germline values: CDR1 MNHEY, CDR2 SMNVEV (reference sequence). The chain's CDR3 is CASSLALYGSSYEQYF. CDR3 coding DNA: TGTGCCAGCAGTTTAGCCCTTTACGGGAGCTCCTACGAGCAGTACTTC.

The chain recombines TRBV10-3 with TRBJ2-1, with D tentatively TRBD2 (6 bases). CDR1 and CDR2 (germline): ENHRY, SYGVKD. The V end was cut by 3 bases, the J end by 1 base, with 10 bases between. This CDR3 comprises 15 residues. CDR3 bases: TGTGCCATCAGTGATAGTGGGGGGTCCTACAATGAGCAGTTCTTC. It encodes CAISDSGGSYNEQFF.

This chain connects TRBV9 to TRBJ1-5; D is unresolved. Germline values: CDR1 SGDLS, CDR2 YYNGEE. The V gene lost 0 bases and the J gene lost 4 bases, with 11 bases spanning the gap. This CDR3 is built from 15 residues. The CDR3, as DNA: TGTGCCAGCAGCGTAGAAGGGTCTAGGAATCAGCCCCAGCATTTT. It is translated as CASSVEGSRNQPQHF.

This clone showed up just once. The gene calls are TRBV7-9 and TRBJ2-7, with 9 bases fitting TRBD2. After removal of 5 bases from V and 0 bases from J, the junction contained 11 bases not matched to a gene. The length of the CDR3 is 17 residues. CDR1 and CDR2 (germline): SEHNR, FQNEAQ (reference sequence). CDR3 in DNA: TGTGCCAGCAGCCCTCCGGGCCCTAGCGGGATCTCCTACGAGCAGTACTTC. Protein product: CASSPPGPSGISYEQYF.

This clone appeared once. This chain links TRBV28 with TRBJ1-2, with D possibly TRBD1 on 5 matching bases. V was cut by 5 bases and J by 8 bases, with 18 bases left in between. Germline V lookup: CDR1 MDHEN, CDR2 SYDVKM. The length of the CDR3 is 14 residues. CDR3 bases: TGTGCCAGCAGTCCTCTGGGACCGATAAGCGGCTACACCTTC. Its protein product is CASSPLGPISGYTF.

The CDR3 DNA reads as TGTGCCAGTAAGGGACAGGCTAATGAAAAACTGTTTTTT. This translates into CASKGQANEKLFF. V and J are TRBV19 and TRBJ1-4; 8 bases line up with TRBD1. The CDR3 is 13 residues long. With 7 bases clipped from V and 3 bases from J, the junction kept 1 base outside the gene matches. In germline, CDR1 is LNHDA, CDR2 SQIVND (reference sequence). The entire variable domain, with the rest obtained from reference TRBV19 and TRBJ1-4, is as follows: DGGITQSPKYLFRKEGQNVTLSCEQNLNHDAMYWYRQDPGQGLRLIYYSQIVNDFQKGDIAEGYSVSREKKESFPLTVTSAQKNPTAFYLCASKGQANEKLFFGSGTQLSVL.

V and J are TRBV21-1 and TRBJ2-5; the D call of TRBD1 is as the table states it, not checked on the DNA. TRBV21-1 is a documented pseudogene. The CDR3 runs 20 residues. The CDR3 reads CASSTLAGTGEVIREETQYF. CDR3 nucleotides: TGTGCCAGCAGTACGTTAGCCGGGACAGGGGAGGTTATTCGGGAAGAGACCCAGTACTTC.

The CDR3 coding sequence is TGTGCCAGCAGCTTGGAGGGACAGGGTTACGAGCAGTACTTC. Its translation is CASSLEGQGYEQYF. The chain has TRBV7-6 and TRBJ2-7; 9 bases are shared with TRBD1. V was clipped by 3 bases and J by 4 bases; unmatched bases: 4. The CDR3 is 14 residues long. CDR1 and CDR2 (germline): SGHVS, FNYEAQ.

V usage is TRBV10-3 and J usage is TRBJ2-4; D tentatively fits TRBD1 or TRBD2 (6 bases each). The germline gives CDR1 ENHRY, CDR2 SYGVKD. The CDR3 sequence is 16 residues long. V lost 2 bases and J lost 0, with 11 bases in between. Here the CDR3 DNA reads TGTGCCATCAGTGAGGGGGGGCAGGTAGCCAAAAACATTCAGTACTTC. The encoded protein is CAISEGGQVAKNIQYF.

The chain couples TRBV4-1 to TRBJ2-5; a weak D match, TRBD2 (5 bases). The V gene lost 1 base and the J gene lost 5 bases, with 11 bases spanning the gap. CDR1 and CDR2 from the germline V gene are MGHRA and YSYEKL. CDR3 length: 14 amino acids. CDR3 sequence reads: CASSQARTGETQYF. CDR3 bases: TGCGCCAGCAGCCAAGCCAGAACGGGGGAGACCCAGTACTTC.

The chain recombines TRBV11-3 with TRBJ2-1; D possibly corresponds to TRBD2 (6 bases). This CDR3 has 15 amino acids. Germline CDR1 reads SGHNT; CDR2 reads YENEEA. Between the trimmed V and J ends, which lost 8 bases and 0 bases, there was a span of 14 bases. The CDR3 spells CASARGGPSYNEQFF. In DNA form, the CDR3 reads TGTGCCAGCGCAAGGGGAGGCCCCTCCTACAATGAGCAGTTCTTC.

The chain combines TRBV7-3 with TRBJ2-3, with D possibly matching TRBD1 (6 bases). The CDR3 has 15 amino acids. V was pared by 2 bases and J by 1 base, with 10 bases between. The germline gives CDR1 SGHTA, CDR2 FQGTGA. The CDR3 loop reads CASSLVGGGTDTQYF. For the CDR3, the DNA is TGTGCCAGCAGCTTAGTAGGGGGAGGCACAGATACGCAGTATTTT.

V is TRBV6-4 and J is TRBJ2-1; 9 nucleotides agree with TRBD1. Germline trimming cut 4 bases from V and 5 bases from J; bases unmatched to any gene: 12. The CDR3 loop spans 17 amino acids. In germline, CDR1 is MRHNA, CDR2 SNTAGT. CDR3 sequence: CASSVGWVGQGDNEQFF. The CDR3 bases are TGTGCCAGCAGTGTCGGATGGGTGGGACAGGGCGACAATGAGCAGTTCTTC.

The chain uses TRBV11-2 and TRBJ2-1; D unresolved. The V end lost 5 bases, the J end lost 0 bases, and 14 bases lay between the germline ends. The CDR3 contains 16 residues. The germline CDR1 and CDR2 sequences are SGHAT and FQNNGV. The CDR3 bases are TGTGCCAGCAGCCCTGTCAAGGGTAGCTCCTACAATGAGCAGTTCTTC. Translating it yields CASSPVKGSSYNEQFF.

The J gene is TRBJ2-5, the V gene TRBV10-3; D unresolved. V shed 8 bases and J shed 5 bases, with 15 bases lying between them. Germline values: CDR1 ENHRY, CDR2 SYGVKD. The CDR3 is made up of 13 amino acids. The CDR3 region is CAIGPELRETQYF. The CDR3 region has the DNA TGTGCCATCGGTCCTGAGTTAAGGGAGACCCAGTACTTC.

With regard to this clone: Additional DNA sequences in this sample encode the identical CDR3. This rearrangement joins TRBV18 to TRBJ2-7, with 12 bases lining up with TRBD1. The CDR3 totals 14 residues. Trimming cost V 2 bases and J 6 bases; bases outside gene matches: 2. Germline V gene data show CDR1 as KGHSH and CDR2 as LQKENI. In DNA, the CDR3 is TGTGCCAGCTCACCAGGGACAGGGGGCTCCGAGCAGTACTTC. Its protein product is CASSPGTGGSEQYF.

The chain carries TRBV14 and TRBJ1-1; D unresolved. This CDR3 contains 14 residues. V lost 4 bases and J 3 bases, leaving 12 bases between the germline ends. Per germline, CDR1 SGHDN and CDR2 FVKESK. In nucleotides, the CDR3 is TGTGCCAGCAGCCGAGATTACGTAGACACTGAAGCTTTCTTT. Amino acids: CASSRDYVDTEAFF.

The chain is built from TRBV5-4 and TRBJ2-1; no reliable D call. V lost 4 bases, J lost 0 bases, and 11 bases lay in between. In germline, CDR1 is SGHNT, CDR2 YYREEE (reference sequence). This CDR3 has 15 amino acids. CDR3 region: CASSGPGRSYNEQFF. CDR3 bases: TGTGCCAGCAGCGGGCCGGGTCGCTCCTACAATGAGCAGTTCTTC.

DNA of the CDR3: TGTGCCAGCGCACAGGGTGGAACCACCTACAATGAGCAGTTCTTC. Its protein is CASAQGGTTYNEQFF. This chain joins TRBV11-3 and TRBJ2-1, with TRBD1 as a possible D gene (6 bases). Germline V gives CDR1 SGHNT, CDR2 YENEEA. This CDR3 contains 15 residues. Trimming removed 8 bases at V and 2 bases at J, with 16 bases between.